This T cell receptor beta chain was obtained from a study of blood T cell repertoires in COVID-19. The wider study: Collection of acute and convalescent COVID-19 samples took place in the United States, Italy and Spain.

This clone was found many times. The same CDR3 arises from other DNA sequences in this sample as well. Authors' data handling: For nucleated cells, counts were estimated from reference gene primer amplification. Measured with immunoSEQ multiplex PCR; TCRdb has only the in-frame clones, and not every one. That table gives V, J and clone size, and the DNA gave D and trimming. The repertoire consists of about 100,000 clones, with around four fifths occurring once and the leading ten covering approximately 31%. CDR1 and CDR2 from the germline V gene are MNHEY and SMNVEV (reference sequence). The V gene end was trimmed by 5 bases and the J gene end by 3 bases; junction bases not matched to a gene: 6. This CDR3 is built from 15 residues.

V and J are TRBV27 and TRBJ1-5, with 8 bases fitting TRBD1. The clonotype originates from a man between 65 and 85 years old with active or convalescent COVID-19. The sample was peripheral blood. Here the CDR3 reads CASSLRQGPNQPQHF. As DNA, the CDR3 is TGTGCCAGCAGTCTCCGACAGGGGCCCAATCAGCCCCAGCATTTT.